These 12 T cell receptor beta chains share one sample of origin, sequenced in a study of identical twins. A single record per CDR3 protein comes from TCRdb applying MiXCR to the 5' RACE reads. The sample holds some 500,000 distinct CDR3 sequences, over 11% seen once. The same specimen was also included in a second study, on yellow fever vaccine responses in identical twins.

Sequenced material: CD4+ T cells sorted from blood. Receptors were obtained from a woman aged 18-30 years in good health.

In its sample, this clonotype was seen many times. This chain joins TRBV5-1 and TRBJ2-1, with 9 bases identical to TRBD2. There are 15 residues in the CDR3. The V segment lost 0 bases and the J segment 9 bases; nucleotides outside the gene matches: 7. From germline, CDR1 is SGHRS and CDR2 YFSETQ. Here the CDR3 DNA reads TGCGCCAGCAGCTTGGCCGGGACTAGCCTCAGTGAGCAGTTCTTC. The encoded protein is CASSLAGTSLSEQFF.

This clonotype was recorded at least ten times. The J gene is TRBJ2-5, the V gene TRBV29-1, with 8 positions matching TRBD1. CDR1 is SQVTM, CDR2 ANQGSEA, per germline. The CDR3 consists of 12 residues. V lost 5 bases and J lost 7; bases outside the gene matches: 6. The CDR3 DNA is TGCAGCGTTATCGACAGGGGTGCGACCCAGTACTTC. Its translation is CSVIDRGATQYF.

This clonotype was picked up a small number of times. The chain has TRBV28 and TRBJ1-6; tentatively, D is TRBD1 (6 bases). V dropped 1 base and J dropped 5 bases, with 12 bases sitting between them. CDR1 is MDHEN and CDR2 is SYDVKM in the germline V gene. This CDR3 is 16 amino acids long. The CDR3 here is CASSLLRGANNSPLHF. The CDR3 DNA follows: TGTGCCAGCAGTTTATTAAGGGGGGCGAATAATTCACCCCTCCACTTT. Full variable domain (missing parts from reference TRBV28 and TRBJ1-6): DVKVTQSSRYLVKRTGEKVFLECVQDMDHENMFWYRQDPGLGLRLIYFSYDVKMKEKGDIPEGYSVSREKKERFSLILESASTNQTSMYLCASSLLRGANNSPLHFGNGTRLTVT.

CDR3 sequence: CAWGDRGTEAFF. DNA for the CDR3: TGTGCCTGGGGGGACAGAGGGACTGAAGCTTTCTTT. The chain has TRBV30 and TRBJ1-1; 7 positions agree with TRBD1. Unmatched junction bases numbered 5, after V lost 5 bases and J lost 5 bases. Germline CDR1 and CDR2: GTSNPN and SVGIG (reference sequence). The CDR3 has 12 amino acids.

The chain joins TRBV19 to TRBJ2-5; 8 bases map to TRBD2. Germline V gene sequence: CDR1 LNHDA, CDR2 SQIVND (reference sequence). Germline trimming cut 4 bases from V and 2 bases from J; bases unmatched to any gene: 3. The CDR3 covers 14 residues. The chain's CDR3 is CASSTAGGQETQYF. CDR3 nucleotides: TGTGCCAGTAGTACGGCGGGAGGTCAAGAGACCCAGTACTTC. Based on the CDR3 plus reference TRBV19 and TRBJ2-5, the full variable domain is DGGITQSPKYLFRKEGQNVTLSCEQNLNHDAMYWYRQDPGQGLRLIYYSQIVNDFQKGDIAEGYSVSREKKESFPLTVTSAQKNPTAFYLCASSTAGGQETQYFGPGTRLLVL.

This clonotype was counted ten times or more. The chain is built from TRBV27 and TRBJ1-2; D uncertain. The CDR3 is 15 amino acids. CDR1 MNHEY and CDR2 SMNVEV come from the germline V gene (reference sequence). The V gene lost 4 bases and the J gene lost 3 bases, with 15 bases spanning the gap. CDR3 nucleotide sequence: TGTGCCAGCAGTTCCCTGGGGTTTGGGCACTATGGCTACACCTTC. This sequence encodes CASSSLGFGHYGYTF.

This clonotype was recorded many times. V and J are TRBV5-1 and TRBJ2-6; tentative D call: TRBD1 (5 bases). Trimming pared 2 bases from V and 1 base from J, leaving 7 bases between. Germline assignment: CDR1 SGHRS and CDR2 YFSETQ. The CDR3 runs to 15 residues. CDR3 sequence (DNA): TGCGCCAGCAGCTTTACAGGTTCTGGGGCCAACGTCCTGACTTTC. Encoded protein: CASSFTGSGANVLTF.

The chain is built from TRBV7-6 and TRBJ2-3; D not resolved. The V end was cut by 5 bases, the J end by 1 base, with 10 bases between. CDR3 length: 14 amino acids. In germline, CDR1 is SGHVS, CDR2 FNYEAQ. The CDR3 spells CASSPLFGTDTQYF. The DNA of the CDR3 is TGTGCCAGCAGCCCTCTTTTTGGCACAGATACGCAGTATTTT.

This clonotype was detected ten times or more. The V gene is TRBV5-1, the J gene TRBJ2-5; D could derive from TRBD1 or TRBD2 (5 bases each). This CDR3 has 14 residues. Germline V gene sequence: CDR1 SGHRS, CDR2 YFSETQ. Between the trimmed V and J ends, which lost 2 bases and 1 base, there was a span of 9 bases. CDR3 bases: TGCGCCAGCAGCTTCTCAGGGAGCCAAGAGACCCAGTACTTC. The encoded protein is CASSFSGSQETQYF.

This clonotype appeared many times. The V gene is TRBV6-1, the J gene TRBJ2-3; tentative D call: TRBD2 (5 bases). CDR1 and CDR2 from the germline V gene are MNHNS and SASEGT. V dropped 7 bases and J dropped 0 bases, with 11 bases sitting between them. The CDR3 totals 14 residues. The CDR3 region is CASMRGSSTDTQYF. Written as DNA, the CDR3 is TGTGCCAGCATGAGAGGGAGTAGCACAGATACGCAGTATTTT.

A few counts support this clonotype. The rearrangement uses TRBV28 and TRBJ2-3; 9 bases align to TRBD2. CDR3 length equals 16 residues. CDR1 MDHEN and CDR2 SYDVKM come from the germline V gene. J gave up 2 bases and V 2 bases, and 5 bases lay outside the gene matches. In DNA, the CDR3 is TGTGCCAGCAGTTTACTTAGCGGGGGAATCACAGATACGCAGTATTTT. It specifies CASSLLSGGITDTQYF.

In nucleotides, the CDR3 is TGCAGTGCTAGAGAGGGGGTTGGGAATCAGCCCCAGCATTTT. The encoded protein is CSAREGVGNQPQHF. V gene TRBV20-1 combines with J gene TRBJ1-5; tentatively, D is TRBD1 (5 bases). Trimming cost V 0 bases and J 4 bases, with 10 bases left between them. There are 14 residues in the CDR3. Germline V gene sequence: CDR1 DFQATT, CDR2 SNEGSKA (reference sequence).